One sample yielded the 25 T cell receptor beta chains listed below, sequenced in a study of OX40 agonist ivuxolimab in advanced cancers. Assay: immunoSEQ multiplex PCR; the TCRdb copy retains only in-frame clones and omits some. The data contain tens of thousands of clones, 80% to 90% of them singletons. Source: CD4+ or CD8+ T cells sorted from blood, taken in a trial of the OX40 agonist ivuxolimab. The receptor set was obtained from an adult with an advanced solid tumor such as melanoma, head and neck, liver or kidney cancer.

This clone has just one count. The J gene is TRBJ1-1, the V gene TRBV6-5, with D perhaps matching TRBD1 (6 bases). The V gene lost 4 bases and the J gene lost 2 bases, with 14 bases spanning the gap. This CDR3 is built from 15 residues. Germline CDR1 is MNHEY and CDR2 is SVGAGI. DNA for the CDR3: TGTGCCAGCAGTTTGTTACAGGGTTCAAACACTGAAGCTTTCTTT. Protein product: CASSLLQGSNTEAFF.

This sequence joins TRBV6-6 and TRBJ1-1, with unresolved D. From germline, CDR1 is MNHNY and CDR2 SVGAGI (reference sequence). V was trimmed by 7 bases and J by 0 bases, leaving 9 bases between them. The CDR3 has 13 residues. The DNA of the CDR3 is TGTGCCAGCAATCTGGAGGTGAACACTGAAGCTTTCTTT. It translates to CASNLEVNTEAFF.

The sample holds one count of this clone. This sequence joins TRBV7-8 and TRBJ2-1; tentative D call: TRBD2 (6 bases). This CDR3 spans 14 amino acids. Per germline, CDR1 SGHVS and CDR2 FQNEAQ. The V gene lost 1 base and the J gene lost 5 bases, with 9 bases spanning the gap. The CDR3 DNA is TGTGCCAGCAGCTTAGTGGGCGGGGACAATGAGCAGTTCTTC. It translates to CASSLVGGDNEQFF.

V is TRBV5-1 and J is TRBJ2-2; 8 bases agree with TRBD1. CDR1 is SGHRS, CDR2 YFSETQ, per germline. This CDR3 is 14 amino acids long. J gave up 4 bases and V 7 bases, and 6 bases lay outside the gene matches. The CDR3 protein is CASWTGSSTGELFF. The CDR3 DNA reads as TGCGCCAGCTGGACAGGGTCGAGCACCGGGGAGCTGTTTTTT.

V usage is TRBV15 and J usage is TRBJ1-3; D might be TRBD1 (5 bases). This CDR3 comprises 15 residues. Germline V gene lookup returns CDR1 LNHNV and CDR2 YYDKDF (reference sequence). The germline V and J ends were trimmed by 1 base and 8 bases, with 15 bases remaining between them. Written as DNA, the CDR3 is TGTGCCACCAGCAGAGTTCGTCGGGGGACGGACACCATATATTTT. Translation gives CATSRVRRGTDTIYF.

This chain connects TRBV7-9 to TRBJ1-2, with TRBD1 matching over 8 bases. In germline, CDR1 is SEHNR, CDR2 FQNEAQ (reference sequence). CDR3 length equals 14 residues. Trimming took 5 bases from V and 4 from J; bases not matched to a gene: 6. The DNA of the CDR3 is TGTGCCAGCAGCCCTAGAGACAGGGGCTATGGCTACACCTTC. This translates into CASSPRDRGYGYTF.

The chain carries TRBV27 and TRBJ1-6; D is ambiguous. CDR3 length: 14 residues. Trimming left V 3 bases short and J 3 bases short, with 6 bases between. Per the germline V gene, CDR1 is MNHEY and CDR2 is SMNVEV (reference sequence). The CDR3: CASSLAGYNSPLHF. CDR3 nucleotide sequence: TGTGCCAGCAGTTTGGCAGGCTATAATTCACCCCTCCACTTT.

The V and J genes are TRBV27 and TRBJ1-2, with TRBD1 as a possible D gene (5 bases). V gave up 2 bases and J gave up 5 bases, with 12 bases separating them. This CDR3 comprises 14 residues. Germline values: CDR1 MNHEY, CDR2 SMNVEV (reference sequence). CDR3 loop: CASSLQGATYGYTF. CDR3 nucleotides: TGTGCCAGCAGTTTACAGGGCGCTACATATGGCTACACCTTC.

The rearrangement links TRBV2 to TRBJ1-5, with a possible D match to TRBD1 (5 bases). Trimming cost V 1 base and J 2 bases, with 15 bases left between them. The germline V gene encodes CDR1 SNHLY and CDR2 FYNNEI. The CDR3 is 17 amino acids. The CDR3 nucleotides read TGTGCCAGCAGTGAAGGCCGGCAGGGCAGAGGCAATCAGCCCCAGCATTTT. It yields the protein CASSEGRQGRGNQPQHF. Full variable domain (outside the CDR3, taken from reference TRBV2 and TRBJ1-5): EPEVTQTPSHQVTQMGQEVILRCVPISNHLYFYWYRQILGQKVEFLVSFYNNEISEKSEIFDDQFSVERPDGSNFTLKIRSTKLEDSAMYFCASSEGRQGRGNQPQHFGDGTRLSIL.

The CDR3 sequence: CASSPPASTLAGGSEQYF. CDR3 coding DNA: TGTGCCAGCAGCCCTCCCGCTTCAACACTAGCGGGAGGGTCCGAGCAGTACTTC. The chain couples TRBV28 to TRBJ2-7; TRBD2 aligns across 13 bases. The CDR3 covers 18 residues. J gave up 6 bases and V 6 bases, and 17 bases lay outside the gene matches. Germline V lookup: CDR1 MDHEN, CDR2 SYDVKM.

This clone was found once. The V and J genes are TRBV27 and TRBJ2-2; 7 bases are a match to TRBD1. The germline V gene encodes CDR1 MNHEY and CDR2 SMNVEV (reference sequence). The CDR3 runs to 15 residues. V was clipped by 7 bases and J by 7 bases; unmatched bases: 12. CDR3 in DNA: TGTGCCAGCACTCGGACAGGTCCACCCCACGGGGAGCTGTTTTTT. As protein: CASTRTGPPHGELFF.

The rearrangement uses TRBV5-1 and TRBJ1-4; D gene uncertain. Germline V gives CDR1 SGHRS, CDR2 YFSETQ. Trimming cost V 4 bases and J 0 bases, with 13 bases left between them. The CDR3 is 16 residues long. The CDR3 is CASSMAVIATNEKLFF. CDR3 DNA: TGCGCCAGCAGCATGGCGGTGATAGCAACTAATGAAAAACTGTTTTTT. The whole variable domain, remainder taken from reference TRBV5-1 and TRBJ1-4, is KAGVTQTPRYLIKTRGQQVTLSCSPISGHRSVSWYQQTPGQGLQFLFEYFSETQRNKGNFPGRFSGRQFSNSRSEMNVSTLELGDSALYLCASSMAVIATNEKLFFGSGTQLSVL.

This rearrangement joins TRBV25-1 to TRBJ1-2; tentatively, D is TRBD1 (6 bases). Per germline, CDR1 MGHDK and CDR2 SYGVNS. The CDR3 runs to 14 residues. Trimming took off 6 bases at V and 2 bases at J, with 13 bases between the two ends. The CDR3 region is CASRPGDTNYGYTF. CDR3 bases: TGTGCCAGCAGGCCCGGGGACACCAACTATGGCTACACCTTC.

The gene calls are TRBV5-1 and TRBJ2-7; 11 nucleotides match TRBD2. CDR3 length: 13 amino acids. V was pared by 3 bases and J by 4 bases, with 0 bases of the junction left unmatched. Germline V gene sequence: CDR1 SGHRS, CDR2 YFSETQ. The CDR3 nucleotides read TGCGCCAGCAGCTGGACTAGCGGGTACGAGCAGTACTTC. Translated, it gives CASSWTSGYEQYF.

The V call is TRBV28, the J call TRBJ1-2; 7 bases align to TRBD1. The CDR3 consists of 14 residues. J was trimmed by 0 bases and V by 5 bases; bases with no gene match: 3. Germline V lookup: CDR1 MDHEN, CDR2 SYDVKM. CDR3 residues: CASSLGTANYGYTF. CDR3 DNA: TGTGCCAGCAGTCTCGGGACAGCTAACTATGGCTACACCTTC.

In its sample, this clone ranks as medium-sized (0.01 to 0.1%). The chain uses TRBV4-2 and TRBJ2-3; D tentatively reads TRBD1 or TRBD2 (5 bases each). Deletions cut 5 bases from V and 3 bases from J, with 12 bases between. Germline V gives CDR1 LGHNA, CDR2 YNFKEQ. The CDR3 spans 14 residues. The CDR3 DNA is TGTGCCAGCAGCTCTTCTGGGGGTACAGATACGCAGTATTTT. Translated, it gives CASSSSGGTDTQYF.

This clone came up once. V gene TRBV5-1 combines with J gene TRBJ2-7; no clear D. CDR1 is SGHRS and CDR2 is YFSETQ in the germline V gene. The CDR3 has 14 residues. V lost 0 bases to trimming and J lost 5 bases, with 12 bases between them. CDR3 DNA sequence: TGCGCCAGCAGCTTGGATCCCGAAGTCCACGAGCAGTACTTC. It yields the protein CASSLDPEVHEQYF. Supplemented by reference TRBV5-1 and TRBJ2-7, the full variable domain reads KAGVTQTPRYLIKTRGQQVTLSCSPISGHRSVSWYQQTPGQGLQFLFEYFSETQRNKGNFPGRFSGRQFSNSRSEMNVSTLELGDSALYLCASSLDPEVHEQYFGPGTRLTVT.

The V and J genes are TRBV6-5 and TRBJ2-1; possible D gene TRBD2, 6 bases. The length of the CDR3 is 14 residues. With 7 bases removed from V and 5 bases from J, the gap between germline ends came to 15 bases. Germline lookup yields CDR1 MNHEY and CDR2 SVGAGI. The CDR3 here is CASTKGGVDNEQFF. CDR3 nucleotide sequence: TGTGCCAGCACCAAAGGCGGGGTAGACAATGAGCAGTTCTTC.

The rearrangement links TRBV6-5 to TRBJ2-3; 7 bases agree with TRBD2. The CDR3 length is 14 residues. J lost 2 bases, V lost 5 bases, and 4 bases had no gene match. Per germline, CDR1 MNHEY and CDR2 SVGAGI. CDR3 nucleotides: TGTGCCAGCAGTCCGGGGGGTTTCACAGATACGCAGTATTTT. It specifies CASSPGGFTDTQYF.

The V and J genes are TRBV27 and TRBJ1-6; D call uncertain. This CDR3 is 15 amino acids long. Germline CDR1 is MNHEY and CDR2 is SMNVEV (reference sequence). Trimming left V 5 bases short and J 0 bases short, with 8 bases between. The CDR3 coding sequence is TGTGCCAGCAGTGGAGGGAGCTCCTATAATTCACCCCTCCACTTT. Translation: CASSGGSSYNSPLHF.

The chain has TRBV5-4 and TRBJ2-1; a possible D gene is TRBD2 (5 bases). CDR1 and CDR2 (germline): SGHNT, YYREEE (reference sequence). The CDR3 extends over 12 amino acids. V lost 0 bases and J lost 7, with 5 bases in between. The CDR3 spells CASSLGENEQFF. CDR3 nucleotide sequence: TGTGCCAGCAGCTTGGGGGAGAATGAGCAGTTCTTC.

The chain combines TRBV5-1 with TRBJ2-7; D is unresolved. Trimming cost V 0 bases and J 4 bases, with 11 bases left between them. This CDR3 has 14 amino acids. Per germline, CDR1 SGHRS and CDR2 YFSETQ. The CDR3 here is CASSLAGLEYEQYF. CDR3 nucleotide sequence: TGCGCCAGCAGCTTGGCTGGGCTGGAATACGAGCAGTACTTC. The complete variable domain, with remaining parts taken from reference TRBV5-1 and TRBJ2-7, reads KAGVTQTPRYLIKTRGQQVTLSCSPISGHRSVSWYQQTPGQGLQFLFEYFSETQRNKGNFPGRFSGRQFSNSRSEMNVSTLELGDSALYLCASSLAGLEYEQYFGPGTRLTVT.

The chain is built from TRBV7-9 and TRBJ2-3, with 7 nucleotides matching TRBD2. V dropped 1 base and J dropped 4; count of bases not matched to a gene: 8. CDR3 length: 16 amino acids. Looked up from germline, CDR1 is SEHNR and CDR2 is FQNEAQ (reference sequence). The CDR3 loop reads CASSLDAGERSDTQYF. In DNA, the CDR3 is TGTGCCAGCAGCTTAGACGCGGGAGAAAGGTCAGATACGCAGTATTTT.

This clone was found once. The CDR3 nucleotides are TGTGCCAGCAGCGGACTAGCGGGGGCTAGCACAGATACGCAGTATTTT. Its translation: CASSGLAGASTDTQYF. The chain uses TRBV9 and TRBJ2-3, with 12 bases aligning to TRBD2. V lost 3 bases and J lost 0; bases outside the gene matches: 2. CDR3 length equals 16 residues. Germline CDR1 is SGDLS and CDR2 is YYNGEE.

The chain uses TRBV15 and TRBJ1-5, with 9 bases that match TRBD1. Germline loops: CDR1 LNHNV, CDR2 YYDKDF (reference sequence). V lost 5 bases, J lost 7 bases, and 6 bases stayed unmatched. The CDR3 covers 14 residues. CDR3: CATSVGTGRQPQHF. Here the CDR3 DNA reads TGTGCCACCAGCGTTGGGACAGGGAGGCAGCCCCAGCATTTT.